Sequencing of this T cell receptor (beta chain) was carried out in a study of siplizumab effects on memory and regulatory T cells. General observations from the study: Of the proliferating CD4+ or CD8+ clones, roughly 80-96% lacked a naive or memory phenotype that could be assigned. Naive T cells seemed more diverse than memory cells and seemed major alloresponse contributors. Proliferating siplizumab-culture Treg suppressive function went unconfirmed. A significant reduction in alloreactive sequences traceable to unstimulated CD4+ memory cells was produced by siplizumab.

CDR1 SGHTA and CDR2 FQGNSA come from the germline V gene. The CDR3 extends over 16 amino acids. V lost 3 bases, J lost 3 bases, and 17 bases lay in between. Method: immunoSEQ multiplex PCR; TCRdb's copy keeps in-frame clones and lacks some. The sample shows some 100,000 clones, approximately 91% of them seen only once. On this clone: What it binds is unknown.

The clonotype was recovered from a human donor in good health. Some clones in this sample may be carry-over from other donors' samples. This chain uses TRBV7-2 with TRBJ1-1, with D tentatively TRBD1 (6 bases). The sequencing input was CD4+ T cells sorted from blood. CDR3 protein: CASSFLQWGADTEAFF. Written as DNA, the CDR3 is TGTGCCAGCAGCTTTCTGCAATGGGGGGCTGACACTGAAGCTTTCTTT.